This T cell receptor (beta chain) is from a study of Graves' ophthalmopathy and Graves' hyperthyroidism. Study results and limitations: Most thyroid-expanded clonotypes exceeding 0.001 frequency were also found in blood.

At least ten counts were recorded for this clonotype. The target antigen is unknown. RNA transcripts yielded amplified TCR beta CDR3 regions. In the first round, RT-PCR was carried out with HTBI primers, and a multiplex PCR formed the second round. Each CDR3 protein is one row after TCRdb ran MiXCR on the multiplex PCR reads. The data show approximately 160,000 distinct CDR3 sequences, around two fifths seen once. This CDR3 comprises 13 residues. Between the trimmed V and J ends, which lost 3 bases and 7 bases, there was a span of 15 bases. Germline V gene lookup returns CDR1 GTSNPN and CDR2 SVGIG (reference sequence).

The TCR was taken from a man aged 30-40 years with Graves' ophthalmopathy. V gene TRBV30 combines with J gene TRBJ2-5; TRBD1 or TRBD2 may be the D gene (5 bases each). What was sequenced was peripheral blood. In nucleotides, the CDR3 is TGTGCCTGGAGCCGGGACCCCTCTGGGACCCAGTACTTC. The encoded protein is CAWSRDPSGTQYF.